What follows are 16 T cell receptor beta chains derived from one specimen sequenced in a study of blood T cell repertoires in COVID-19. The method was immunoSEQ multiplex PCR; TCRdb's version includes in-frame clones alone and lacks a portion of them. Here the sample spans 130,000 to 150,000 clones, about 80% being singletons. The sample consisted of PBMCs or T cells enriched from blood (not recorded which). The receptors derive from a man in his forties or fifties who had recovered from COVID-19.

V is TRBV19 and J is TRBJ2-3; no clear D gene. Germline values: CDR1 LNHDA, CDR2 SQIVND (reference sequence). V lost 6 bases and J 1 base, leaving 8 bases between the germline ends. The CDR3 consists of 13 residues. The CDR3, as DNA: TGTGCCAGTAGCTCTCCGGGCACAGATACGCAGTATTTT. It encodes CASSSPGTDTQYF.

This clone appeared once. Here the CDR3 DNA reads TGTGCCAGCAGTTTCGGGGGTGGCTACACCTTC. Translated, it gives CASSFGGGYTF. J is TRBJ1-2 and V is TRBV12-3 or TRBV12-4; a possible D gene is TRBD1 (5 bases). V lost 3 bases and J lost 7, with 6 bases in between. This CDR3 contains 11 residues.

The rearrangement links TRBV5-1 to TRBJ2-1, with 7 bases fitting TRBD1. The ends lost 0 bases at V and 1 base at J; junction bases unmatched: 4. The CDR3 spans 16 residues. Per germline, CDR1 SGHRS and CDR2 YFSETQ. The CDR3 is CASSLEGTASYNEQFF. The DNA of the CDR3 is TGCGCCAGCAGCTTGGAGGGGACAGCTTCCTACAATGAGCAGTTCTTC.

This clone was detected a few times. The genes are TRBV19 and TRBJ2-7, with 7 bases identical to TRBD1. This CDR3 is built from 13 residues. V lost 6 bases and J lost 2; bases outside the gene matches: 4. Per the germline V gene, CDR1 is LNHDA and CDR2 is SQIVND (reference sequence). The CDR3 reads CASRGQTAYEQYF. The CDR3 nucleotides are TGTGCCAGTAGGGGACAGACCGCCTACGAGCAGTACTTC.

The chain couples TRBV6-5 to TRBJ1-3; TRBD1 matches at 9 bases. The CDR3 runs to 16 residues. Germline lookup yields CDR1 MNHEY and CDR2 SVGAGI. Trimming removed 2 bases from V and 3 bases from J; junction bases left unmatched: 5. The DNA for the CDR3 is TGTGCCAGCAGTTACGGACAGGGGTTGGGTGGAAACACCATATATTTT. Its translation: CASSYGQGLGGNTIYF.

This chain links TRBV7-9 with TRBJ2-1; D is perhaps TRBD2 (7 bases). V was shortened by 1 base and J by 10 bases, with 11 bases between the two germline ends. The CDR3 is 13 amino acids. CDR1 and CDR2 from the germline V gene are SEHNR and FQNEAQ (reference sequence). CDR3 sequence reads: CASSLEAGAEQFF. The CDR3 bases are TGTGCCAGCAGCTTAGAGGCGGGGGCAGAGCAGTTCTTC.

This chain links TRBV9 with TRBJ2-7; D may be TRBD2 (5 bases). Germline V gene sequence: CDR1 SGDLS, CDR2 YYNGEE. The CDR3 is 16 amino acids. Trimming removed 2 bases from V and 0 bases from J, with 15 bases in between. CDR3 sequence: CASSVPTPDYSYEQYF. CDR3 nucleotide sequence: TGTGCCAGCAGCGTCCCGACACCCGACTACTCCTACGAGCAGTACTTC.

The chain employs TRBV7-3 and TRBJ1-1; tentative D call: TRBD1 (6 bases). The CDR3 totals 15 residues. Germline CDR1 and CDR2: SGHTA and FQGTGA. V lost 7 bases and J lost 4, with 19 bases in between. Here the CDR3 reads CASTTLSGGRTEAFF. The CDR3 region has the DNA TGTGCCAGCACCACCCTCTCTGGGGGCCGCACTGAAGCTTTCTTT. Together with reference TRBV7-3 and TRBJ1-1, the CDR3 gives the full variable domain: GAGVSQTPSNKVTEKGKYVELRCDPISGHTALYWYRQSLGQGPEFLIYFQGTGAADDSGLPNDRFFAVRPEGSVSTLKIQRTERGDSAVYLCASTTLSGGRTEAFFGQGTRLTVV.

Written as DNA, the CDR3 is TGTGCCAGCAGCTTAGCCCGCAGCGTCCCTTATGGCTACACCTTC. As protein: CASSLARSVPYGYTF. This rearrangement joins TRBV7-9 to TRBJ1-2; D call uncertain. Germline CDR1 is SEHNR and CDR2 is FQNEAQ (reference sequence). The CDR3 runs to 15 residues. V lost 0 bases, J lost 5 bases, and 13 bases lay in between.

The rearrangement joins TRBV18 to TRBJ2-2; 10 bases are shared with TRBD1. The CDR3 is 16 amino acids. Germline CDR1 is KGHSH and CDR2 is LQKENI. V shed 4 bases and J 4 bases; nucleotides not matched to a gene: 6. The CDR3 region has the DNA TGTGCCAGCTCACTCTCCGGGACAGGGGTCACCGGGGAGCTGTTTTTT. It encodes CASSLSGTGVTGELFF.

V is TRBV28 and J is TRBJ2-7, with a possible D match to TRBD2 (6 bases). With 6 bases removed from V and 2 bases from J, the gap between germline ends came to 17 bases. CDR3 length: 15 amino acids. The germline V gene has CDR1 MDHEN and CDR2 SYDVKM. The chain's CDR3 is CASSHYMGGTYEQYF. DNA for the CDR3: TGTGCCAGCAGCCATTATATGGGAGGCACCTACGAGCAGTACTTC.

DNA of the CDR3: TGTGCCATCAGATCAGGGAATTCACCCCTCCACTTT. Translated, it gives CAIRSGNSPLHF. The V gene is TRBV10-3, the J gene TRBJ1-6; D might be TRBD1 (5 bases). The CDR3 consists of 12 residues. Germline V lookup: CDR1 ENHRY, CDR2 SYGVKD. Trimming took 6 bases from V and 7 from J, leaving 7 bases between them.

This chain links TRBV29-1 with TRBJ2-5, with 8 bases identical to TRBD1. This CDR3 has 13 residues. The V gene's germline CDR1 is SQVTM and CDR2 ANQGSEA. The ends lost 4 bases at V and 5 bases at J; junction bases unmatched: 6. CDR3 residues: CSVAWTGRETQYF. As DNA, the CDR3 is TGCAGCGTTGCTTGGACAGGGCGCGAGACCCAGTACTTC.

In nucleotides, the CDR3 is TGTGCCACCAGTCCGGAGGCGAACACCGGGGAGCTGTTTTTT. This translates into CATSPEANTGELFF. The chain joins TRBV24-1 to TRBJ2-2; D is possibly TRBD2 (5 bases). Trimming stripped 6 bases from V and 0 bases from J, with 7 bases between. Germline V lookup: CDR1 KGHDR, CDR2 SFDVKD. The CDR3 is 14 residues long.

Many counts were recorded for this clone. The rearrangement links TRBV18 to TRBJ2-7, with D maybe TRBD2 (5 bases). V was cut by 3 bases and J by 3 bases, with 9 bases left in between. Per germline, CDR1 KGHSH and CDR2 LQKENI. This CDR3 has 13 amino acids. CDR3 coding DNA: TGTGCCAGCTCACCGGTCGGGGTCTACGAGCAGTACTTC. Translated, it gives CASSPVGVYEQYF.

The gene calls are TRBV30 and TRBJ1-4; D remains ambiguous. The germline gives CDR1 GTSNPN, CDR2 SVGIG (reference sequence). The CDR3 covers 15 residues. V was trimmed by 1 base and J by 0 bases, leaving 9 bases between them. The chain's CDR3 is CAWSGAGATNEKLFF. The DNA of the CDR3 is TGTGCCTGGAGTGGGGCAGGCGCAACTAATGAAAAACTGTTTTTT.